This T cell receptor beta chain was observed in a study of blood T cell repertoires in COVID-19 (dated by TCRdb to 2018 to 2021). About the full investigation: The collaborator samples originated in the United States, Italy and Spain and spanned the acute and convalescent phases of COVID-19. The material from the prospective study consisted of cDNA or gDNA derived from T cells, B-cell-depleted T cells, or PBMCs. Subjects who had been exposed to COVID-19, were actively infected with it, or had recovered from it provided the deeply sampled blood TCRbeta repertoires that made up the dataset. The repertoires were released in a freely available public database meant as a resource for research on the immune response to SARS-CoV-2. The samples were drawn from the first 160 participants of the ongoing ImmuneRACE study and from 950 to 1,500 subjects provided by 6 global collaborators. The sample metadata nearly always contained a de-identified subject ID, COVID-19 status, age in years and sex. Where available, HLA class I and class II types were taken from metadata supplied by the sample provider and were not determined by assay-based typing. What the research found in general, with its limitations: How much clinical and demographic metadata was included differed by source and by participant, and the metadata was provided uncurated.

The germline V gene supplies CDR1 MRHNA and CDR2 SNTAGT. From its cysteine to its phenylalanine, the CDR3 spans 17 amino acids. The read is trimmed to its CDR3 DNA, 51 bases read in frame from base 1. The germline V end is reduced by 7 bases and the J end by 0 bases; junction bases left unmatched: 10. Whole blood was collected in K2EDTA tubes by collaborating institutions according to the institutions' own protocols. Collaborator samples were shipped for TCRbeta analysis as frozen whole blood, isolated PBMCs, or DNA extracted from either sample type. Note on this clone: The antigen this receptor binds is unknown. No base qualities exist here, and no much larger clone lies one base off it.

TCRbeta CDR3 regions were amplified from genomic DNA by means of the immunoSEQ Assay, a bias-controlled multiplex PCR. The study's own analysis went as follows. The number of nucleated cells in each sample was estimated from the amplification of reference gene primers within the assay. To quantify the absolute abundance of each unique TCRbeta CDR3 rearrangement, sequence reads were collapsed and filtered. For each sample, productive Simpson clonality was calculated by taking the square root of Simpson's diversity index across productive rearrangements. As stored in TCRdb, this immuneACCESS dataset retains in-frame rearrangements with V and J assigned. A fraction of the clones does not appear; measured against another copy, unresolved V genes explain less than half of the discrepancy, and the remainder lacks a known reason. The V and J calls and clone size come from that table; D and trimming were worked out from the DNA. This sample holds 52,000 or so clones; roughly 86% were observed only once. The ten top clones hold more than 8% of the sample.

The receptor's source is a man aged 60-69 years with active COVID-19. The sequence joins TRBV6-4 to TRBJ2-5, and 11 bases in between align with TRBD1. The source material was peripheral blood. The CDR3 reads CASNEPSGQGDQETQYF. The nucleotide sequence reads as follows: TGTGCCAGCAACGAGCCCTCGGGACAGGGGGACCAAGAGACCCAGTACTTC.